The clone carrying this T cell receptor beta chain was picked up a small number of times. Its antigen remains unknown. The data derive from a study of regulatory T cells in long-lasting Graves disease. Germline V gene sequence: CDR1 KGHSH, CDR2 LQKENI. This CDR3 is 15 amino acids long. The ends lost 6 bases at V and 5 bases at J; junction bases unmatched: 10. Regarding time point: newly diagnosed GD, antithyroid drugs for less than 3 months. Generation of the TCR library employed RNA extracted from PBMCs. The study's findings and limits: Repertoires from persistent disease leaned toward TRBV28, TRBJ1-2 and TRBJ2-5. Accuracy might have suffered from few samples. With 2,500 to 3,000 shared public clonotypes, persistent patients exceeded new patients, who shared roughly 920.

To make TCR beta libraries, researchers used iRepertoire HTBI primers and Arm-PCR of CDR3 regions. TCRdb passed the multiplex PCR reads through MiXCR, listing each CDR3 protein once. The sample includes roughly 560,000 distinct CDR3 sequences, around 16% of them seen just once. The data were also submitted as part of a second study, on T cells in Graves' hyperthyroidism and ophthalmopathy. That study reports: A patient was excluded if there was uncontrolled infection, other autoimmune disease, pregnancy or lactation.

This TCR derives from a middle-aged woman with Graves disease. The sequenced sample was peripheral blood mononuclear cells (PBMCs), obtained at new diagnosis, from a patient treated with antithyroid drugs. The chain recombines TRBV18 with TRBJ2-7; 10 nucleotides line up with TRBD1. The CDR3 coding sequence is TGTGCCAGCTCCCCGAGGGACAGGGGACCCCACGAGCAGTACTTC. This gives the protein CASSPRDRGPHEQYF.